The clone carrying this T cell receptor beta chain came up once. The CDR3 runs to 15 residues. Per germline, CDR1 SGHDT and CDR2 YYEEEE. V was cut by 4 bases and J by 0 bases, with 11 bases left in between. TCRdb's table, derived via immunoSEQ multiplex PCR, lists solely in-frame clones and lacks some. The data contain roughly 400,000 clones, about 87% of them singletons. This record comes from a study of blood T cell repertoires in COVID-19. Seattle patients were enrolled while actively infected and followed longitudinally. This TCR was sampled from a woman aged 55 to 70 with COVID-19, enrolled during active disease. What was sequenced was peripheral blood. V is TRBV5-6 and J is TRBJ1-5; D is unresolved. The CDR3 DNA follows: TGTGCCAGCAGCCGGGGAGAGTTTAGCAATCAGCCCCAGCATTTT. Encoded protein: CASSRGEFSNQPQHF.